These T cell receptor beta chains were read from a single sample in a study of T cell repertoires in cytomegalovirus infection. From the reads, TCRdb called clonotypes with MiXCR, one entry per CDR3 protein. Altogether a few hundred thousand distinct CDR3 sequences are present, about a sixth being singletons, with the ten largest covering approximately 8%. Sequenced material: PBMCs. The source of these receptors is a human donor in good health (CMV status not recorded). Some clones in this sample may be carry-over from other donors' samples. The CDR3 runs from the conserved cysteine through the conserved F or W. Fields, in order: J gene, D gene, clone size, V gene, CDR3 length, CDR3 DNA, CDR3 protein. A D gene is named only where the DNA matches it firmly. Some rows have no size entry. The others give once, few or many, or a class for an expanded clone.

TRBJ2-1	TRBD2	few	TRBV18	16	TGTGCCAGCTCACGGGGTGAGCGGGGAGGTTACAATGAGCAGTTCTTC	CASSRGERGGYNEQFF
TRBJ2-5	TRBD2	once	TRBV20-1	15	TGCAGTGCGACCCTTCTAGCGGGAGTCGGGGAGACCCAGTACTTC	CSATLLAGVGETQYF
TRBJ2-7	TRBD2	few	TRBV6-6	16	TGTGCCAGCAGCGATCCGCCGAGGACTAGCGGTTACGAGCAGTACTTC	CASSDPPRTSGYEQYF
TRBJ2-3	-	many	TRBV7-2	17	TGTGCCAGCAGCTCCCCAGGAGGTCTGTTTAGCACAGATACGCAGTATTTT	CASSSPGGLFSTDTQYF
TRBJ1-4	-	-	TRBV25-1	13	TGTGCCAGCAGACGGGGGGCTAATGAAAAACTGTTTTTT	CASRRGANEKLFF
TRBJ2-7	-	-	TRBV12-3/TRBV12-4	13	TGTGCCAGCACCCAGGGTATTTGGGAGGAGCAGTACTTC	CASTQGIWEEQYF
TRBJ2-7	-	few	TRBV4-2	15	TGTGCCAGCAGCCAAGAGTGGATAGGGAACTACGAGCAGTACTTC	CASSQEWIGNYEQYF
TRBJ2-2	-	few	TRBV20-1	15	TGCAGTGCTAGGGACGTAGGCACGAACACCGGGGAGCTGTTTTTT	CSARDVGTNTGELFF
TRBJ2-1	-	few	TRBV20-1	11	TGCAGCCTGGGGGCCGGGGGAGAGCAGTTCTTC	CSLGAGGEQFF
TRBJ2-1	-	few	TRBV3-1	12	TGTGCCAGCAGCCAATGGGGGGATGAGCAGTTCTTC	CASSQWGDEQFF
TRBJ2-3	-	many	TRBV7-9	16	TGTGCCAGCAGCTTGTTCAAAGGAGGGGGCCAAGATACGCAGTATTTT	CASSLFKGGGQDTQYF
TRBJ1-5	-	many	TRBV15	13	TGTGCCACCAGCCCCGGGTTTTATCAGCCCCAGCATTTT	CATSPGFYQPQHF
TRBJ2-5	TRBD2	-	TRBV5-6	14	TGTGCCAGCAGCGACCGGGGGGTACCGGAGACCCAGTACTTC	CASSDRGVPETQYF
TRBJ1-1	TRBD1	-	TRBV4-1	15	TGCGCCAGCAGCCAGGCCGGGACAGGGGGCTTTGAAGCTTTCTTT	CASSQAGTGGFEAFF
TRBJ2-7	-	-	TRBV4-1	16	TGCGCCAGCAGCCAAGTTTTCCTAACAGGGTCCCACGAGCAGTACTTC	CASSQVFLTGSHEQYF
TRBJ2-3	TRBD2	few	TRBV2	13	TGTGCTAGCGGGGCGGGAGGTGGAGATACGCAGTATTTT	CASGAGGGDTQYF